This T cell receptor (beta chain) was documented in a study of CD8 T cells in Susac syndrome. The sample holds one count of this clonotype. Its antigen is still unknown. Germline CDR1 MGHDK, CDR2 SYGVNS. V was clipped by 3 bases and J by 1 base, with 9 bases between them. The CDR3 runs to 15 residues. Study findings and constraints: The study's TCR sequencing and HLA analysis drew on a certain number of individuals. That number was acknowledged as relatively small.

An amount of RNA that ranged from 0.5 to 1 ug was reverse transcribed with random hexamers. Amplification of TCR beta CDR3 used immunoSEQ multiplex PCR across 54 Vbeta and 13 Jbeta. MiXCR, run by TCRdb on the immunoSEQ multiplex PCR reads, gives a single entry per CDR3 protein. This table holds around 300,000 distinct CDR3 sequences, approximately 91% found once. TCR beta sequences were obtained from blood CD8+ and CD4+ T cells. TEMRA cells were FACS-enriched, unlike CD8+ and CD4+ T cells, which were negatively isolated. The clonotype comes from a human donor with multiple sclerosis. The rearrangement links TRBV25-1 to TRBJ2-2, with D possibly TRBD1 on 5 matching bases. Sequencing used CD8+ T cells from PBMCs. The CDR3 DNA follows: TGTGCCAGCAGTGAGGGGCACCGGAACACCGGGGAGCTGTTTTTT. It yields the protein CASSEGHRNTGELFF.